The 20 T cell receptor beta chains in this list originate from one sample, sequenced in a study of T cell responses to AZD1222 COVID-19 vaccine. Some clones are missing from TCRdb's copy, which holds only in-frame ones; the method was immunoSEQ multiplex PCR. The sample holds some 120,000 clones, 85% to 90% seen once. The sample consisted of peripheral blood, taken 28 days after the second AZD1222 dose. The receptors stem from an adult who received the AZD1222 COVID-19 vaccine.

In nucleotides, the CDR3 is TGTGCCAGCAGCCAACCCTCCGGGATAATGGTGAACACTGAAGCTTTCTTT. It translates to CASSQPSGIMVNTEAFF. The chain combines TRBV3-1 (or the pseudogene TRBV3-2) with TRBJ1-1; D is unclear. Germline-derived CDR1 and CDR2 are LGHDT and YNNKEL (reference sequence). The CDR3 is made up of 17 amino acids. V lost 2 bases and J lost 0, with 16 bases in between.

The chain combines TRBV27 with TRBJ2-7, with D perhaps TRBD1 (6 bases). The CDR3 is made up of 13 amino acids. Trimming removed 5 bases from V and 2 bases from J, with 10 bases in between. Per germline, CDR1 MNHEY and CDR2 SMNVEV (reference sequence). The CDR3 nucleotides read TGTGCCAGCAGTCAGGGGCCTCCCTACGAGCAGTACTTC. It translates to CASSQGPPYEQYF.

The DNA for the CDR3 is TGCGCCAGCACAGAGGACAGGTTGAATTCACCCCTCCACTTT. This gives the protein CASTEDRLNSPLHF. The V gene is TRBV5-1, the J gene TRBJ1-6; the match to TRBD1 covers 7 bases. The CDR3 has 14 amino acids. V trimming: 6 bases; J trimming: 7 bases; junction bases outside the gene matches: 7. CDR1 SGHRS and CDR2 YFSETQ come from the germline V gene.

This chain links TRBV10-3 with TRBJ1-2; TRBD1 matches 9 bases. The CDR3 loop spans 16 amino acids. Germline CDR1 and CDR2: ENHRY and SYGVKD. With V trimmed by 3 bases and J by 8 bases, 13 bases remained unmatched. This chain's CDR3 is CAISDRDRVRFGGYTF. CDR3 coding DNA: TGTGCCATCAGTGACCGGGACAGGGTTAGGTTTGGCGGCTACACCTTC.

The CDR3 loop reads CASSRVPGLDTDTQYF. The CDR3 coding sequence is TGTGCCAGCAGCCGGGTACCGGGACTAGATACAGATACGCAGTATTTT. This chain uses TRBV5-4 with TRBJ2-3; 8 nucleotides align to TRBD2. This CDR3 contains 16 residues. Germline CDR1 reads SGHNT; CDR2 reads YYREEE (reference sequence). V lost 4 bases, J lost 3 bases, and 10 bases stayed unmatched.

The sample holds one count of this clone. This chain connects TRBV18 to TRBJ2-5; the D is unclear. Germline V gene sequence: CDR1 KGHSH, CDR2 LQKENI. The length of the CDR3 is 14 residues. Trimming stripped 2 bases from V and 2 bases from J, with 9 bases between. CDR3 sequence reads: CASSPVRQQETQYF. CDR3 sequence (DNA): TGTGCCAGCTCACCAGTGCGACAACAAGAGACCCAGTACTTC.

In DNA form, the CDR3 reads TGTGCCAGCAGAAAGCCAGGGCAGGGCAACTACGAGCAGTACTTC. Its translation is CASRKPGQGNYEQYF. The chain links TRBV28 to TRBJ2-7; maybe TRBD1 (5 bases). Trimming pared 6 bases from V and 3 bases from J, leaving 18 bases between. Germline V gene lookup returns CDR1 MDHEN and CDR2 SYDVKM. The CDR3 is 15 residues long.

This chain links TRBV5-1 with TRBJ1-1, with D possibly matching TRBD1 (5 bases). V lost 0 bases to trimming and J lost 9 bases, with 12 bases between them. Germline V lookup: CDR1 SGHRS, CDR2 YFSETQ. The CDR3 has 13 residues. CDR3 bases: TGCGCCAGCAGCTTGGCAGGGACCTCTAAAGCTTTCTTT. It codes for CASSLAGTSKAFF.

The rearrangement joins TRBV2 to TRBJ1-5, with D hard to call. The germline V and J ends were trimmed by 0 bases and 3 bases, with 9 bases remaining between them. The CDR3 runs 15 residues. Germline loops: CDR1 SNHLY, CDR2 FYNNEI. Written as DNA, the CDR3 is TGTGCCAGCAGTGAAGCGCGGCGGTACAATCAGCCCCAGCATTTT. Protein product: CASSEARRYNQPQHF.

The V call is TRBV2, the J call TRBJ1-2; 7 nucleotides agree with TRBD1. CDR3 length: 14 residues. Unmatched junction bases numbered 8, after V lost 6 bases and J lost 4 bases. CDR1 is SNHLY and CDR2 is FYNNEI in the germline V gene. The CDR3 nucleotides are TGTGCCAGCAGCCGTGACAGGGACTTCTATGGCTACACCTTC. Its translation is CASSRDRDFYGYTF.

V and J are TRBV9 and TRBJ2-7, with D maybe TRBD2 (6 bases). Trimming took 3 bases from V and 6 from J, leaving 19 bases between them. Germline V gives CDR1 SGDLS, CDR2 YYNGEE. The CDR3 length is 15 residues. The DNA of the CDR3 is TGTGCCAGCAGCGCCCCCGGATCCTACGGGGGCGAGCAGTACTTC. Its translation: CASSAPGSYGGEQYF.

The rearrangement uses TRBV10-2 and TRBJ1-5; 8 bases are shared with TRBD1. The length of the CDR3 is 14 residues. V trimming: 7 bases; J trimming: 2 bases; junction bases outside the gene matches: 4. Germline assignment: CDR1 WSHSY and CDR2 SAAADI. The CDR3 bases are TGCGCCAGCAACGGACAGGGCGGCAATCAGCCCCAGCATTTT. It translates to CASNGQGGNQPQHF.

V is TRBV7-7 and J is TRBJ2-2, with 7 bases fitting TRBD1. CDR1 and CDR2 from the germline V gene are SSHAT and FNYEAQ (reference sequence). Trimming at V came to 4 bases and at J to 3 bases, leaving 26 bases not matched to a gene. The CDR3 sequence is 22 residues long. CDR3 sequence (DNA): TGTGCCAGCAGCTCGACAGGGTATCCGGGTCTAGACCACGCTGACGACACCGGGGAGCTGTTTTTT. Amino acid sequence: CASSSTGYPGLDHADDTGELFF.

This clone has only a few counts. The gene calls are TRBV5-4 and TRBJ1-1; no clear D gene. V dropped 3 bases and J dropped 0 bases, with 9 bases sitting between them. This CDR3 comprises 14 residues. Germline V lookup: CDR1 SGHNT, CDR2 YYREEE (reference sequence). The CDR3 DNA reads TGTGCCAGCAGCTCCAGCGGACTGAACACTGAAGCTTTCTTT. This gives the protein CASSSSGLNTEAFF.

The V gene is TRBV18, the J gene TRBJ1-6; D not resolved. CDR1 is KGHSH, CDR2 LQKENI, per germline. V lost 4 bases to trimming and J lost 0 bases, with 4 bases between them. This CDR3 spans 14 amino acids. As DNA, the CDR3 is TGTGCCAGCTCACAGGACTCCTATAATTCACCCCTCCACTTT. This gives the protein CASSQDSYNSPLHF. Full variable domain (remainder filled in from reference TRBV18 and TRBJ1-6): NAGVMQNPRHLVRRRGQEARLRCSPMKGHSHVYWYRQLPEEGLKFMVYLQKENIIDESGMPKERFSAEFPKEGPSILRIQQVVRGDSAAYFCASSQDSYNSPLHFGNGTRLTVT.

The DNA of the CDR3 is TGCGCCAGCAGCTTGGAGCCCTACGAGCAGTACTTC. Its translation: CASSLEPYEQYF. The V gene is TRBV5-1, the J gene TRBJ2-7, with D unresolved. Trimming pared 0 bases from V and 2 bases from J, leaving 3 bases between. The CDR3 loop spans 12 amino acids. Germline V gene data show CDR1 as SGHRS and CDR2 as YFSETQ.

The chain recombines TRBV5-1 with TRBJ1-2; 9 positions match TRBD1. V gave up 0 bases and J gave up 5 bases; unmatched junction bases: 5. The germline gives CDR1 SGHRS, CDR2 YFSETQ. The CDR3 extends over 15 amino acids. The CDR3 protein is CASSLATGGSYGYTF. Here the CDR3 DNA reads TGCGCCAGCAGCTTGGCCACAGGGGGCTCTTATGGCTACACCTTC.

The genes are TRBV15 and TRBJ1-5; D remains ambiguous. Trimming shortened V by 5 bases and J by 4 bases, and 9 bases separated the two germline ends. The CDR3 runs 13 residues. CDR1 and CDR2 from the germline V gene are LNHNV and YYDKDF (reference sequence). CDR3 DNA sequence: TGTGCCACCAGCGACTTCCAGAATCAGCCCCAGCATTTT. Protein: CATSDFQNQPQHF.

The rearrangement links TRBV4-2 to TRBJ1-1, with no clear D. The V end lost 0 bases, the J end lost 8 bases, and 10 bases lay between the germline ends. Germline assignment: CDR1 LGHNA and CDR2 YNFKEQ. The CDR3 covers 13 residues. CDR3: CASSQEVQTEAFF. Here the CDR3 DNA reads TGTGCCAGCAGCCAAGAGGTTCAGACAGAAGCTTTCTTT.

This rearrangement joins TRBV19 to TRBJ2-2, with D unclear. The CDR3 is 14 residues long. In germline, CDR1 is LNHDA, CDR2 SQIVND (reference sequence). V lost 3 bases, J lost 0 bases, and 5 bases lay in between. DNA of the CDR3: TGTGCCAGTAGTATGTGGGCGAACACCGGGGAGCTGTTTTTT. This codes for CASSMWANTGELFF.